This T cell receptor beta chain was observed in a study of PD-1 blockade in classical Hodgkin lymphoma. Following autologous stem cell transplantation, relapse occurred in every patient, and exposure to brentuximab vedotin varied. Produced via immunoSEQ multiplex PCR; TCRdb's table is partial and in-frame only. The sample includes 20,000 to 25,000 clones, 81% of them seen just once. Trimming left V 4 bases short and J 4 bases short, with 11 bases between. The CDR3 extends over 13 amino acids. CDR1 and CDR2 from the germline V gene are SGHVS and FQNEAQ. The rearrangement links TRBV7-8 to TRBJ2-7; no definite D call. The material sequenced was peripheral blood mononuclear cells (PBMCs), taken before the second cycle of nivolumab. The source is a human donor with classical Hodgkin lymphoma. CDR3 residues: CASSSPTPYEQYF. As DNA, the CDR3 is TGTGCCAGCAGCTCCCCCACGCCTTACGAGCAGTACTTC.